Each of the 29 T cell receptor beta chains below was sequenced from the same sample in a study of blood T cells in healthy people across ages. The second PCR ran about 6 to 11 cycles with a sample-barcoded 5' primer and J-beta primers. TCRdb called the 5' RACE reads again in MiXCR, with one record for every CDR3 protein. In the table there are approximately 800,000 distinct CDR3 sequences, roughly 64% of which are singletons. Sequenced input: blood. The receptors derive from a man aged 25 to 40 in good health.

For this clonotype: At one boundary the junction diverges from the germline segment, which might be a read error. The V call is TRBV10-3, the J call TRBJ2-3; possibly TRBD2 for D (6 bases). CDR3 length: 17 amino acids. Germline V gene lookup returns CDR1 ENHRY and CDR2 SYGVKD. This CDR3 reads CAVSESKAGLSTDTQYF. CDR3 in DNA: TGTGCCGTCAGTGAGTCGAAAGCGGGCCTGAGCACAGATACGCAGTATTTT.

The chain uses TRBV20-1 and TRBJ2-5, with D perhaps matching TRBD1 or TRBD2 (5 bases each). CDR3 size: 16 residues. Trimming cost V 6 bases and J 5 bases, with 25 bases left between them. Germline-derived CDR1 and CDR2 are DFQATT and SNEGSKA (reference sequence). CDR3 coding DNA: TGCAGTGCGAAGGGGCTCGGGGACCCGAGAAGGGAGACCCAGTACTTC. It yields the protein CSAKGLGDPRRETQYF.

The gene calls are TRBV20-1 and TRBJ1-2, with no clear D. The CDR3 totals 13 residues. V was trimmed by 8 bases and J by 2 bases, leaving 15 bases between them. Germline V gives CDR1 DFQATT, CDR2 SNEGSKA (reference sequence). The CDR3 sequence: CSLSRHGNYGYTF. The DNA of the CDR3 is TGCAGTTTGTCACGACACGGGAACTATGGCTACACCTTC.

In this sample, this clonotype turned up a few times. The chain joins TRBV7-9 to TRBJ2-5; D gene unclear. Germline V gene sequence: CDR1 SEHNR, CDR2 FQNEAQ (reference sequence). Trimming stripped 3 bases from V and 5 bases from J, with 10 bases between. The CDR3 is made up of 13 amino acids. CDR3 DNA: TGTGCCAGCAGCTTGGGTGCGCTGGAGACCCAGTACTTC. It encodes CASSLGALETQYF.

The gene calls are TRBV4-1 and TRBJ2-5; D remains ambiguous. CDR1 MGHRA and CDR2 YSYEKL come from the germline V gene. This CDR3 region has 17 residues. The V and J ends lost 0 bases and 1 base respectively, with 15 bases between them. CDR3 nucleotides: TGCGCCAGCAGCCAAGAGCATAGCAGACCGAGCCAAGAGACCCAGTACTTC. Amino acids: CASSQEHSRPSQETQYF.

The V and J genes are TRBV30 and TRBJ2-7; 8 bases map to TRBD1. The germline gives CDR1 GTSNPN, CDR2 SVGIG (reference sequence). The CDR3 extends over 15 amino acids. The ends lost 3 bases at V and 1 base at J; junction bases unmatched: 8. The CDR3 is CAWREGTGISYEQYF. CDR3 coding DNA: TGTGCCTGGAGGGAAGGGACAGGTATTTCCTACGAGCAGTACTTC.

J is TRBJ1-4 and V is TRBV27, with 7 bases that match TRBD1. The CDR3 is made up of 14 amino acids. The germline gives CDR1 MNHEY, CDR2 SMNVEV (reference sequence). With 4 bases clipped from V and 4 bases from J, the junction kept 3 bases outside the gene matches. The CDR3 DNA reads as TGTGCCAGCAGTTCGACAGGGCGTAATGAAAAACTGTTTTTT. Protein product: CASSSTGRNEKLFF.

The V gene is TRBV18, the J gene TRBJ2-3; D gene unclear. CDR1 and CDR2 (germline): KGHSH, LQKENI. The CDR3 extends over 14 amino acids. The ends were cut back, 2 bases at V and 4 bases at J, with 10 bases in the middle. Written as DNA, the CDR3 is TGTGCCAGCTCACCAGGCAGTGAGGCAGATACGCAGTATTTT. Translated: CASSPGSEADTQYF.

The table lists this clonotype with many counts. This sequence joins TRBV7-2 and TRBJ2-1; either TRBD1 or TRBD2 may supply D (5 bases each). Trimming took 3 bases from V and 8 from J, leaving 32 bases between them. The CDR3 loop spans 20 amino acids. From germline, CDR1 is SGHTA and CDR2 FQGNSA. CDR3 amino acids: CASSFRNLALRGSVIDEQFF. CDR3 DNA: TGTGCCAGCAGCTTCCGCAACTTGGCATTGAGGGGTTCAGTTATCGATGAGCAGTTCTTC.

The J gene is TRBJ2-7, the V gene TRBV6-1, with 8 bases identical to TRBD2. Germline V CDR1 and CDR2: MNHNS, SASEGT. The J segment lost 0 bases and the V segment lost 3 bases, leaving 4 bases of the junction unmatched. There are 15 residues in the CDR3. The CDR3 spells CASSDLAGTSYEQYF. CDR3 DNA sequence: TGTGCCAGCAGTGACTTAGCGGGGACCTCCTACGAGCAGTACTTC.

This clonotype was picked up a small number of times. V is TRBV27 and J is TRBJ2-7; maybe TRBD2 (6 bases). Per germline, CDR1 MNHEY and CDR2 SMNVEV (reference sequence). The CDR3 runs to 13 residues. V lost 4 bases and J lost 2, with 9 bases in between. Written as DNA, the CDR3 is TGTGCCAGCAGTTGGGGGGAGGCCTACGAGCAGTACTTC. This translates into CASSWGEAYEQYF.

This sequence joins TRBV6-5 and TRBJ2-5; 8 nucleotides agree with TRBD1. Per germline, CDR1 MNHEY and CDR2 SVGAGI. The ends lost 2 bases at V and 11 bases at J; junction bases unmatched: 13. The CDR3 contains 15 residues. The CDR3 bases are TGTGCCAGCAGTTACGCCGGACAGGGCAAAAGTGAGCAGTACTTC. Translated: CASSYAGQGKSEQYF.

The chain has TRBV29-1 and TRBJ1-2; D not certain. This CDR3 spans 12 amino acids. Germline values: CDR1 SQVTM, CDR2 ANQGSEA. V was cut by 2 bases and J by 2 bases, with 6 bases left in between. The CDR3 DNA is TGCAGCGTTGAACAGTTAAACTATGGCTACACCTTC. Translation: CSVEQLNYGYTF.

V usage is TRBV21-1 and J usage is TRBJ2-7; the D call in the table, TRBD1, was not verified against the DNA. TRBV21-1 is termed a pseudogene. The CDR3 extends over 15 amino acids. CDR3 bases: TGTGCCAGCAGCAAAACGAGTAGGGGGCCTAGAGAGCAGTACTTC. It is translated as CASSKTSRGPREQYF.

The V gene is TRBV11-2, the J gene TRBJ1-6; 11 nucleotides agree with TRBD1. Per the germline V gene, CDR1 is SGHAT and CDR2 is FQNNGV. This CDR3 spans 21 amino acids. The ends lost 5 bases at V and 0 bases at J; junction bases unmatched: 15. The CDR3 here is CASSPRDRGVIGSSYNSPLHF. DNA of the CDR3: TGTGCCAGCAGCCCCCGGGACAGGGGGGTAATCGGGAGCTCCTATAATTCACCCCTCCACTTT.

The chain joins TRBV12-3 or TRBV12-4 to TRBJ2-2; 7 bases fit TRBD2. The trim removed 5 bases at V and 4 bases at J, leaving 7 bases unmatched. The CDR3 extends over 15 amino acids. CDR3 in amino acids: CASSLKTGGTGELFF. CDR3 coding DNA: TGTGCCAGCAGTCTCAAGACGGGGGGCACCGGGGAGCTGTTTTTT.

The chain couples TRBV14 to TRBJ2-5; no clear D gene. This CDR3 is 14 amino acids long. The V gene lost 2 bases and the J gene lost 9 bases, with 16 bases spanning the gap. Germline V gene sequence: CDR1 SGHDN, CDR2 FVKESK. CDR3 sequence (DNA): TGTGCCAGCAGCCAATTAACAGTCCAAAAGGCCCAGTACTTC. This sequence encodes CASSQLTVQKAQYF.

Here the CDR3 reads CASSSGVEVSGANVLTF. The CDR3 DNA sequence: TGTGCCAGCAGTTCCGGCGTAGAAGTGTCAGGGGCCAACGTCCTGACTTTC. V usage is TRBV6-6 and J usage is TRBJ2-6; D is uncertain. CDR3 length: 17 residues. CDR1 is MNHNY and CDR2 is SVGAGI in the germline V gene (reference sequence). V was cut by 4 bases and J by 4 bases, with 17 bases left in between.

The rearrangement joins TRBV5-1 to TRBJ2-1; 7 nucleotides line up with TRBD1. The CDR3 length is 15 residues. Unmatched junction bases numbered 6, after V lost 6 bases and J lost 0 bases. CDR1 is SGHRS, CDR2 YFSETQ, per germline. The CDR3 DNA follows: TGCGCCAGCAACTTACAGGGGTACTCCTACAATGAGCAGTTCTTC. Encoded protein: CASNLQGYSYNEQFF.

The chain combines TRBV29-1 with TRBJ2-6, with D tentatively TRBD2 (5 bases). Germline V gene lookup returns CDR1 SQVTM and CDR2 ANQGSEA. Trimming removed 6 bases at V and 5 bases at J, with 17 bases between. The CDR3 consists of 15 residues. The CDR3 reads CSVKERINRANVLTF. The DNA for the CDR3 is TGCAGCGTGAAGGAGCGGATAAACAGGGCCAACGTCCTGACTTTC.

This chain connects TRBV12-3 or TRBV12-4 to TRBJ2-1, with D tentatively TRBD2 (5 bases). The CDR3 has 12 amino acids. V dropped 3 bases and J dropped 8 bases, with 8 bases sitting between them. This chain's CDR3 is CASSLTRDEQFF. The CDR3 DNA reads as TGTGCCAGCAGTTTGACGAGGGATGAGCAGTTCTTC.

This clonotype was observed a handful of times. The chain has TRBV11-2 and TRBJ2-5; perhaps TRBD2 as D (6 bases). Germline CDR1 reads SGHAT; CDR2 reads FQNNGV. V shed 8 bases and J shed 4 bases, with 8 bases lying between them. This CDR3 contains 11 residues. The CDR3, as DNA: TGTGCCAGCTTGGGGGGAGAGACCCAGTACTTC. Its translation is CASLGGETQYF.

The chain is built from TRBV27 and TRBJ2-1, with TRBD2 identical over 7 bases. Trimming took 8 bases from V and 5 from J; bases not matched to a gene: 6. CDR3 length: 13 amino acids. CDR1 is MNHEY, CDR2 SMNVEV, per germline (reference sequence). The CDR3 is CASRRDYHNEQFF. The CDR3 bases are TGTGCCAGCCGTCGGGACTATCACAATGAGCAGTTCTTC.

This clonotype was seen a few times. V and J are TRBV12-3 or TRBV12-4 and TRBJ2-4, with D tentatively TRBD1 (6 bases). The DNA end is a closer match to TRBJ2-7, so the J assignment may be wrong. The CDR3 has 12 residues. The CDR3 DNA follows: TGTGCCAGCAGTTGGACAGTATACGAGCAGTACTTC. Its translation: CASSWTVYEQYF.

The chain employs TRBV28 and TRBJ2-5; 8 bases match TRBD1. Matching the DNA end better, TRBJ2-7 makes the J call doubtful. The length of the CDR3 is 14 residues. CDR1 and CDR2 (germline): MDHEN, SYDVKM. This chain's CDR3 is CASTSHGQGYEQYF. As DNA, the CDR3 is TGTGCCAGCACCTCCCACGGACAGGGCTACGAGCAGTACTTC.

This clonotype is a singleton in its sample. The chain couples TRBV2 to TRBJ1-2, with D maybe TRBD1 (6 bases). Germline lookup yields CDR1 SNHLY and CDR2 FYNNEI. V lost 6 bases and J lost 8, with 10 bases in between. There are 11 residues in the CDR3. Here the CDR3 reads CASRQGAGYTF. The CDR3 nucleotides are TGTGCCAGCAGACAGGGAGCGGGCTACACCTTC.

Only one count was recorded for this clonotype. The chain combines TRBV5-5 with TRBJ2-4; 9 positions agree with TRBD1. The J call may be wrong; the DNA end is better matched by TRBJ2-7. Germline CDR1 and CDR2: SGHKS and YYEKEE (reference sequence). The CDR3 contains 15 residues. CDR3 sequence (DNA): TGTGCCAGCAGCTCCGCGGGGACAGGGCTCGACGAGCAGTACTTC. This codes for CASSSAGTGLDEQYF.

This clonotype was seen more than once but under ten times. V is TRBV7-2 and J is TRBJ2-5; 11 positions match TRBD2. With 3 bases clipped from V and 6 bases from J, the junction kept 9 bases outside the gene matches. The CDR3 is 16 residues long. The V gene's germline CDR1 is SGHTA and CDR2 FQGNSA. The CDR3 sequence is CASSFLGTSGRKTQYF. DNA of the CDR3: TGTGCCAGCAGCTTTCTTGGGACTAGCGGACGGAAGACCCAGTACTTC.

Only a few counts were recorded for this clonotype. The V gene is TRBV5-1, the J gene TRBJ2-7; no firm D call. The V end was cut by 0 bases, the J end by 3 bases, with 10 bases between. Germline assignment: CDR1 SGHRS and CDR2 YFSETQ. The CDR3 contains 14 residues. CDR3 bases: TGCGCCAGCAGCTTGGCCCTGATTAACTACGAGCAGTACTTC. This codes for CASSLALINYEQYF. The variable domain in full, with the rest retrieved from reference TRBV5-1 and TRBJ2-7, is KAGVTQTPRYLIKTRGQQVTLSCSPISGHRSVSWYQQTPGQGLQFLFEYFSETQRNKGNFPGRFSGRQFSNSRSEMNVSTLELGDSALYLCASSLALINYEQYFGPGTRLTVT.